The present entry profiles one T cell receptor beta chain with its context. The antigen this receptor binds is unknown. No base quality information exists; no much larger clone differs at one position. High-throughput TCRbeta CDR3 sequencing of frozen genomic DNA was performed by immunoSEQ, including PCR amplification, mapping, bias correction and internal controls. Concerning the study's data processing: Only productive rearrangements were retained, and each unique TCRbeta sequence was defined by its CDR3 nucleotide sequence together with its V and J gene. A sequence counted as donor-reactive only if the sequence showed at least 5-fold expansion in CFSE-low cells compared with unstimulated pre-transplant cells and had a frequency of at least 0.01%. Per-subject minimum frequency thresholds, based on the lowest-template unstimulated sample, ensured at least 90% detection power. Repertoire turnover was measured by Jensen-Shannon divergence between the top 1000 TCRbeta sequences post- and pre-transplant. Changes in detection of donor-reactive sequences were tested with two-sided Fisher's exact tests. TCRdb's version of the immuneACCESS table is confined to in-frame rearrangements and falls short of the full clone set. An unresolved V gene accounts for under half of the shortfall where checked; the remainder is of unknown origin. The V and J calls and the clone size are those of that table, but D and trimming were determined from the DNA. The sample table lists nearly 45,000 clones, about 86% of them with a count of one. The ten most abundant clones make up less than 2.5% of the sample.

These data are taken from a study of T cell clones after liver transplantation (dated by TCRdb to between 2018 and 2021). For the study in its entirety: ITN030ST, the source of the samples, was a randomized trial that attempted immunosuppression withdrawal within 2 years of liver transplantation. As an antigen-independent comparator for donor-reactive sequences, third party-reactive TCRbeta sequences were also identified from pre-transplant MLRs. Tolerance was defined as complete immunosuppression withdrawal for at least one year with no rise in liver enzymes beyond twice the upper limit of normal. After a pre-transplant mixed lymphocyte reaction, TCRbeta sequencing was used to pinpoint donor-reactive T cell clones, which were subsequently tracked in post-transplant blood. Blood samples were collected pre-transplant, then pre-randomization ahead of withdrawal, and finally post-randomization once withdrawal had either been completed or failed. Three of the eight recipients were HCV-positive; the others were transplanted for non-autoimmune, non-viral indications. The studied cohort comprised 8 liver transplant recipients, 3 classified as tolerant and 5 as non-tolerant. The subjects received no induction therapy and were kept on standard immunosuppression until randomization at 12-24 months post-transplant.

Findings and caveats that apply to the study as a whole: In a couple of subjects, low numbers of available donor cells limited the measurable donor-reactive repertoire. Donor-reactive sequences declined more than third party-reactive ones, suggesting partial antigen-specific deletion unrelated to withdrawal success. A significant post-transplant decrease in circulating donor-reactive CD4 TCRbeta sequences was observed in 5 of 8 subjects, irrespective of tolerance or HCV status. The conclusions were preliminary, being limited by small, heterogeneous patient numbers and by non-standardized post-transplant time points. When repertoire turnover was accounted for, significantly reduced detection of donor-reactive sequences was found in 7 of 8 subjects for CD4 and in 8 of 8 subjects for CD8. Because allograft tissue specimens were not available, migration of donor-reactive T cells into the graft, rather than deletion, may have occurred.

Thawed unstimulated PBMCs were stained for CD3, CD4 and CD8 and FACS-sorted into CD3+CD4+ and CD3+CD8+ populations. All 8 studied subjects were randomized to immunosuppression withdrawal. Genomic DNA was isolated with the Qiagen DNeasy Blood and Tissue Kit. The TCR comes from a human patient who received a liver transplant. Once a transplant has taken place, some T cells may be donor derived. Sample: CD4+ T cells from blood, taken 24 months after liver transplant.

The CDR3 here reads CTSSQGNTEAFF. Here is the DNA: TGCACCAGCAGCCAGGGTAACACTGAAGCTTTCTTT. The V and J genes are TRBV1 and TRBJ1-1. TRBV1 is deemed a pseudogene. Including cysteine and phenylalanine, the CDR3 has 12 amino acids. The CDR3 DNA has 36 bases and is translated from base 1.